This T cell receptor (beta chain) originates from a study of Graves' ophthalmopathy and Graves' hyperthyroidism. Study-wide findings and caveats: In blood appeared most of the expanded thyroid clonotypes whose frequency exceeded 0.001.

RNA transcripts were the template, and TCR beta CDR3 regions were amplified from them. Following a first-round RT-PCR that used HTBI primers, a second-round multiplex PCR was carried out. TCRdb re-analysed the multiplex PCR reads in MiXCR, keeping a single row per CDR3 protein. This sample has approximately 460,000 distinct CDR3 sequences, with roughly an eighth found just once. Germline lookup yields CDR1 MDHEN and CDR2 SYDVKM. V was trimmed by 6 bases and J by 1 base, leaving 12 bases between them. The CDR3 contains 14 residues. At least ten counts were recorded for this clonotype. The antigen remains undetermined. The conserved phenylalanine or tryptophan normally closing the CDR3 is absent here, so this likely arose from a read error. Patients were left out if they had other autoimmune diseases, uncontrolled infections, pregnancy or lactation. Diagnosis was based on clinical symptoms, serum thyroxine, TRAb, thyroid ultrasound and orbital computed tomography. PBMCs had their origin in fresh peripheral blood (approximately 9.7 ml).

The source of this sequence is a woman aged 25 to 39 with Graves' ophthalmopathy. The chain employs TRBV28 and TRBJ1-1, with D perhaps TRBD1 (5 bases). Source material: blood. CDR3 residues: CASRAGNWNTEAFL. CDR3 nucleotides: TGTGCCAGCAGGGCAGGGAACTGGAACACTGAAGCTTTCCTT.